This entry features one T cell receptor (beta chain) sequence. Its antigen is still unknown. At one of its ends the junction is not consistent with the germline gene, which may arise from a read error. As for time point: persistent/refractory GD, antithyroid drugs over 5 years with positive TRAb. The TCR library was made from RNA that had been extracted from PBMCs in TRIzol. The patient group derived from an endocrinology department in Xi'an, China. Germline V gene sequence: CDR1 MGHRA, CDR2 YSYEKL. The CDR3 has 17 residues. These data are taken from a study of regulatory T cells in long-lasting Graves disease. General study findings and limits: Accuracy was perhaps lowered by the small sample size.

According to the study, TCR beta libraries were built with iRepertoire HTBI primers and CDR3-region Arm-PCR. TCRdb re-called the multiplex PCR reads with MiXCR, one entry per CDR3 protein. The sample records 500,000 to 700,000 distinct CDR3 sequences, approximately 29% being singletons. The sample consisted of peripheral blood mononuclear cells (PBMCs), taken when the disease was refractory, from a patient treated with antithyroid drugs. The sequence was collected from a female donor with Graves disease. The chain has TRBV4-1 and TRBJ1-3; maybe TRBD1 (6 bases). For the CDR3, the DNA is TGCGCCAGCAGCCAAGGCCCGGACAGAAAAAGTGGAAACACCACATATTTT. This codes for CASSQGPDRKSGNTTYF.